The entry below gives a single TCR beta chain sequence along with its context. As yet, its antigen is unknown. This entry belongs to a study of shared clonotypes between healthy human individuals. CD45RO-negative CD8 cells positively selected for CCR7 made up the naive population, which excluded terminally differentiated effector memory CD45RA+ cells. The genomic DNA of each subset was split evenly across several immunoSEQ plates. Study processing details: ImmunoSEQ junction-only sequences lacked quality scores, so their filtering differed. This table comes from immunoSEQ multiplex PCR, and its TCRdb copy is limited to in-frame clones, with some not included. V and J calls and clone size come straight from that table; D and trimming were deduced from the DNA. The sample has approximately 1.9 million clones, approximately 92% seen once. Germline loops: CDR1 MNHEY, CDR2 SMNVEV (reference sequence). The CDR3 spans 14 residues. J was trimmed by 4 bases and V by 8 bases; bases with no gene match: 6.

Study-level results: The study found lower generation probabilities in non-shared clonotypes than in those shared by all four donors. Generally, naive subsets (rather than memory subsets) showed larger estimated richness.

Sample: naive CD8+ T cells from PBMCs. The receptor was derived from a man younger than 30 in good health. Some clones in this sample may be carry-over from other donors' samples. This chain joins TRBV27 and TRBJ2-1; 9 positions match TRBD2. Here the CDR3 DNA reads TGTGCCAGCTCGTCTAGCGGGGCATACAATGAGCAGTTCTTC. Amino acids: CASSSSGAYNEQFF.